A single sample gave rise to the 22 T cell receptor beta chains below, sequenced in a study of glioma-infiltrating T cells after dendritic cell vaccination. The method was immunoSEQ multiplex PCR; TCRdb's version includes in-frame clones alone and lacks a portion of them. The sample carries over 90,000 clones, approximately 84% recorded once. Regarding time point: after dendritic cell vaccination, including at tumor progression/relapse. This sample comprised blood, obtained after dendritic cell vaccination. The source of these receptors is a human donor with glioblastoma.

This chain links TRBV7-6 with TRBJ2-2; D gene uncertain. Germline CDR1 reads SGHVS; CDR2 reads FNYEAQ. Trimming left V 5 bases short and J 5 bases short, with 6 bases between. The CDR3 totals 12 residues. CDR3 protein: CASSPRTGELFF. The CDR3 DNA is TGTGCCAGCAGCCCCCGGACCGGGGAGCTGTTTTTT.

The rearrangement joins TRBV19 to TRBJ1-2; D call uncertain. V shed 7 bases and J shed 2 bases, with 20 bases lying between them. The CDR3 runs 16 residues. In germline, CDR1 is LNHDA, CDR2 SQIVND (reference sequence). The DNA for the CDR3 is TGTGCCAGTAAAGCGGGTAGAGGACCGGCGAACTATGGCTACACCTTC. The encoded protein is CASKAGRGPANYGYTF.

V is TRBV29-1 and J is TRBJ2-3, with TRBD2 matching 11 bases. CDR1 is SQVTM, CDR2 ANQGSEA, per germline. V lost 5 bases and J lost 4; bases outside the gene matches: 5. CDR3 length: 14 amino acids. The CDR3 DNA reads TGCAGCGTTCGACGGACTAGCGGGCCAGATACGCAGTATTTT. Its translation is CSVRRTSGPDTQYF.

The chain uses TRBV7-9 and TRBJ2-2, with TRBD2 matching over 7 bases. The CDR3 covers 16 residues. J was trimmed by 5 bases and V by 2 bases; bases with no gene match: 8. Germline V gene lookup returns CDR1 SEHNR and CDR2 FQNEAQ (reference sequence). The DNA for the CDR3 is TGTGCCAGCAGCTTAAGCGGGGTAGGAGGAACCGGGGAGCTGTTTTTT. As protein: CASSLSGVGGTGELFF.

This clone was found a few times. This chain connects TRBV7-8 to TRBJ1-2; no reliable D call. Germline CDR1 reads SGHVS; CDR2 reads FQNEAQ. V lost 1 base, J lost 4 bases, and 7 bases lay in between. The CDR3 runs 13 residues. CDR3 nucleotides: TGTGCCAGCAGCTTAGACATATTCTATGGCTACACCTTC. This translates into CASSLDIFYGYTF.

This rearrangement joins TRBV9 to TRBJ1-1; 10 bases match TRBD1. This CDR3 comprises 15 residues. The V segment lost 4 bases and the J segment 3 bases; nucleotides outside the gene matches: 6. The germline V gene has CDR1 SGDLS and CDR2 YYNGEE. The CDR3 reads CASSSGGTGDTEAFF. The CDR3 DNA reads TGTGCCAGCAGCTCCGGCGGGACAGGGGACACTGAAGCTTTCTTT.

The sample holds one count of this clone. The chain recombines TRBV7-8 with TRBJ1-1; tentatively, D is TRBD1 (6 bases). The V gene's germline CDR1 is SGHVS and CDR2 FQNEAQ. CDR3 length equals 15 residues. The V and J ends lost 0 bases and 4 bases respectively, with 12 bases between them. DNA for the CDR3: TGTGCCAGCAGCTTAGCAAGGGGGGGTGGCACTGAAGCTTTCTTT. Residues: CASSLARGGGTEAFF.

The chain links TRBV6-1 to TRBJ1-5, with 8 positions matching TRBD1. Looked up from germline, CDR1 is MNHNS and CDR2 is SASEGT. The CDR3 totals 17 residues. The ends lost 1 base at V and 7 bases at J; junction bases unmatched: 12. CDR3 nucleotides: TGTGCCAGCAGTGAAGGACAGGGGAGTAGTACGGTACAGCCCCAGCATTTT. It translates to CASSEGQGSSTVQPQHF.

This chain connects TRBV7-8 to TRBJ2-2; 10 positions agree with TRBD1. The CDR3 is 14 amino acids. V trimming: 5 bases; J trimming: 7 bases; junction bases outside the gene matches: 4. Germline lookup yields CDR1 SGHVS and CDR2 FQNEAQ. The CDR3 nucleotides are TGTGCCAGCAGCCCGGGACAGGGGATCGGGGAGCTGTTTTTT. It codes for CASSPGQGIGELFF.

V usage is TRBV7-3 and J usage is TRBJ2-1, with a possible D match to TRBD2 (7 bases). Trimming took off 3 bases at V and 4 bases at J, with 16 bases between the two ends. The CDR3 runs to 16 residues. Looked up from germline, CDR1 is SGHTA and CDR2 is FQGTGA. The CDR3 spells CASSLRNGGRYNEQFF. CDR3 DNA: TGTGCCAGCAGCTTGCGTAACGGGGGGCGATACAATGAGCAGTTCTTC.

The chain links TRBV2 to TRBJ2-7, with 7 positions matching TRBD2. Germline assignment: CDR1 SNHLY and CDR2 FYNNEI. J gave up 2 bases and V 5 bases, and 9 bases lay outside the gene matches. The CDR3 has 15 residues. The CDR3 sequence is CASSPRGLAAYEQYF. The CDR3 bases are TGTGCCAGCAGTCCAAGGGGCCTAGCGGCCTACGAGCAGTACTTC.

The CDR3 region has the DNA TGTGCCAGCAGAAGGACAGAATTGAACACTGAAGCTTTCTTT. Protein: CASRRTELNTEAFF. This chain joins TRBV7-9 and TRBJ1-1; a weak D match, TRBD1 (6 bases). The ends were cut back, 6 bases at V and 0 bases at J, with 11 bases in the middle. The CDR3 spans 14 residues. Germline V CDR1 and CDR2: SEHNR, FQNEAQ (reference sequence). The variable domain in full, with the rest retrieved from reference TRBV7-9 and TRBJ1-1, is DTGVSQNPRHKITKRGQNVTFRCDPISEHNRLYWYRQTLGQGPEFLTYFQNEAQLEKSRLLSDRFSAERPKGSFSTLEIQRTEQGDSAMYLCASRRTELNTEAFFGQGTRLTVV.

This chain uses TRBV19 with TRBJ2-7; TRBD2 matches 8 bases. The CDR3 is 14 amino acids. Germline V gene sequence: CDR1 LNHDA, CDR2 SQIVND (reference sequence). Germline trimming cut 4 bases from V and 0 bases from J; bases unmatched to any gene: 2. The CDR3, as DNA: TGTGCCAGTAGTAGACTAGCGTCCTCCTACGAGCAGTACTTC. Translation: CASSRLASSYEQYF. The entire variable domain, with the rest obtained from reference TRBV19 and TRBJ2-7, is as follows: DGGITQSPKYLFRKEGQNVTLSCEQNLNHDAMYWYRQDPGQGLRLIYYSQIVNDFQKGDIAEGYSVSREKKESFPLTVTSAQKNPTAFYLCASSRLASSYEQYFGPGTRLTVT.

The V and J genes are TRBV27 and TRBJ2-7; D possibly corresponds to TRBD1 (7 bases). CDR3 length equals 16 residues. Germline CDR1 reads MNHEY; CDR2 reads SMNVEV (reference sequence). The V gene lost 8 bases and the J gene lost 6 bases, with 26 bases spanning the gap. The CDR3 DNA follows: TGTGCCAGCGGGGGACTCCGGGGCAGGGGGAGGTCCGAGCAGTACTTC. This codes for CASGGLRGRGRSEQYF.

This clone was detected only once. The gene calls are TRBV7-8 and TRBJ1-3, with 8 bases lining up with TRBD1. The CDR3 totals 14 residues. CDR1 SGHVS and CDR2 FQNEAQ come from the germline V gene. Trimming removed 5 bases from V and 4 bases from J; junction bases left unmatched: 4. The CDR3 sequence: CASSARTGGNTIYF. The CDR3 region has the DNA TGTGCCAGCAGCGCCCGGACAGGGGGAAACACCATATATTTT.

The V call is TRBV30, the J call TRBJ2-5; D may be TRBD2 (6 bases). The CDR3 is made up of 13 amino acids. Germline V gene lookup returns CDR1 GTSNPN and CDR2 SVGIG (reference sequence). V dropped 3 bases and J dropped 5 bases, with 13 bases sitting between them. For the CDR3, the DNA is TGTGCCTGGAGCCGACGCGCGGGGGAGACCCAGTACTTC. It specifies CAWSRRAGETQYF.

This clone was recorded a few times. This chain links TRBV6-5 with TRBJ2-7, with 12 bases aligning to TRBD2. The trim removed 7 bases at V and 7 bases at J, leaving 8 bases unmatched. Germline lookup yields CDR1 MNHEY and CDR2 SVGAGI. CDR3 length equals 14 residues. As DNA, the CDR3 is TGTGCCAGCACGCAACTAGCGGGGGGCGGGGAGCAGTACTTC. Its translation is CASTQLAGGGEQYF.

The chain joins TRBV18 to TRBJ1-2; maybe TRBD1 (6 bases). The germline gives CDR1 KGHSH, CDR2 LQKENI. CDR3 size: 13 residues. Trimming removed 3 bases at V and 4 bases at J, with 9 bases between. The CDR3 sequence is CASSPQDSYGYTF. The CDR3 bases are TGTGCCAGCTCACCCCAGGACAGCTATGGCTACACCTTC. The full variable domain, in which reference TRBV18 and TRBJ1-2 provide the parts outside the CDR3, is NAGVMQNPRHLVRRRGQEARLRCSPMKGHSHVYWYRQLPEEGLKFMVYLQKENIIDESGMPKERFSAEFPKEGPSILRIQQVVRGDSAAYFCASSPQDSYGYTFGSGTRLTVV.

In this sample, this clone turned up a few times. V usage is TRBV6-6 and J usage is TRBJ2-7; D call uncertain. Germline CDR1 is MNHNY and CDR2 is SVGAGI (reference sequence). Trimming stripped 8 bases from V and 5 bases from J, with 16 bases between. The CDR3 loop spans 13 amino acids. The CDR3 loop is CASQLGSSNEQYF. DNA of the CDR3: TGTGCCAGCCAGCTAGGTTCTAGTAACGAGCAGTACTTC.

CDR3 amino acids: CASSRGLQGAGGTEAFF. CDR3 bases: TGCGCCAGCAGCCGAGGCTTACAGGGGGCAGGTGGCACTGAAGCTTTCTTT. This chain connects TRBV4-1 to TRBJ1-1; 9 bases align to TRBD1. CDR1 and CDR2 (germline): MGHRA, YSYEKL. With V trimmed by 4 bases and J by 4 bases, 13 bases remained unmatched. The CDR3 covers 17 residues.

The genes are TRBV7-9 and TRBJ2-7; 7 bases align to TRBD2. The CDR3 is made up of 13 amino acids. Trimming removed 1 base from V and 5 bases from J; junction bases left unmatched: 2. Germline V CDR1 and CDR2: SEHNR, FQNEAQ (reference sequence). Here the CDR3 DNA reads TGTGCCAGCAGCTTAGACCTAGCGGACGAGCAGTACTTC. Protein product: CASSLDLADEQYF.

V gene TRBV10-3 combines with J gene TRBJ2-7; D is ambiguous. This CDR3 has 12 residues. V was shortened by 3 bases and J by 5 bases, with 8 bases between the two germline ends. Looked up from germline, CDR1 is ENHRY and CDR2 is SYGVKD. This chain's CDR3 is CAISEYSHEQYF. CDR3 nucleotides: TGTGCCATCAGTGAATACAGCCACGAGCAGTACTTC.